These T cell receptor beta chains were read from a single sample in a study of blood T cell repertoires in COVID-19. The repertoire was sequenced with immunoSEQ multiplex PCR; TCRdb's copy has only in-frame clones and lacks some. The sample yields approximately 210,000 clones, 81% seen once. Sample: PBMCs or T cells enriched from blood (not recorded which). The receptors stem from a woman aged 50 to 60 with acute COVID-19. Each CDR3 is given with its conserved first and last residue. A D gene is named only where the DNA matches it firmly. A row's size may be missing; if present it is once, few, many or a size class.

j_call v_call d_call clone_size cdr3_aa cdr3_nt
TRBJ2-4 TRBV30 NA NA CAWSERIAKNIQYF TGTGCCTGGAGTGAGAGGATAGCCAAAAACATTCAGTACTTC
TRBJ2-7 TRBV28 TRBD1 NA CASNLSTGGSHEQYF TGTGCCAGCAACCTATCGACAGGGGGCTCACACGAGCAGTACTTC
TRBJ1-3 TRBV3-1/TRBV3-2 NA NA CASSQVWSSGNTIYF TGTGCCAGCAGCCAAGTTTGGAGCTCTGGAAACACCATATATTTT
TRBJ1-1 TRBV30 NA NA CAWSVQGATEAFF TGTGCCTGGAGTGTACAAGGGGCCACTGAAGCTTTCTTT
TRBJ1-5 TRBV6-2/TRBV6-3 TRBD1 NA CASSHGGDRVRTQPQHF TGTGCCAGCAGCCACGGGGGGGACAGGGTCCGCACTCAGCCCCAGCATTTT
TRBJ2-7 TRBV3-1/TRBV3-2 NA NA CASSQQLANEQYF TGTGCCAGCAGCCAACAATTAGCCAACGAGCAGTACTTC
TRBJ2-5 TRBV29-1 NA NA CSVPGAAGQYF TGCAGCGTCCCCGGCGCTGCAGGCCAGTACTTC
TRBJ2-1 TRBV25-1 TRBD2 NA CASSESRVSGSWQFF TGTGCCAGCAGTGAATCCCGGGTAAGCGGGAGCTGGCAGTTCTTC
TRBJ2-1 TRBV27 TRBD2 NA CASSPQRGAYNEQFF TGTGCCAGCAGTCCACAGCGGGGGGCTTACAATGAGCAGTTCTTC
TRBJ1-1 TRBV11-2 TRBD1 NA CASSLLGTGAGGEAFF TGTGCCAGCAGCCTACTGGGGACAGGGGCGGGAGGTGAAGCTTTCTTT
TRBJ1-2 TRBV7-2 TRBD1 NA CASSFSRDSYGYTF TGTGCCAGCAGCTTCAGCCGGGACAGCTATGGCTACACCTTC
TRBJ1-4 TRBV27 TRBD1 NA CASSFSGQSGEKLFF TGTGCCAGCAGTTTTTCGGGACAGTCTGGGGAAAAACTGTTTTTT
TRBJ1-5 TRBV21-1 NA NA CASSKNRGRWGNQPQHF TGTGCCAGCAGCAAGAACCGAGGGAGGTGGGGCAATCAGCCCCAGCATTTT
TRBJ1-3 TRBV18 NA NA CASSPLAVGNTIYF TGTGCCAGCTCACCACTGGCAGTTGGAAACACCATATATTTT
TRBJ2-5 TRBV5-4 TRBD1 once CASSWGQSQETQYF TGTGCCAGCAGCTGGGGACAGAGCCAAGAGACCCAGTACTTC
TRBJ2-3 TRBV7-9 NA NA CASSLSADTQYF TGTGCCAGCAGCCTTAGTGCAGATACGCAGTATTTT
TRBJ1-1 TRBV2 TRBD1 NA CASRWTGGANTEAFF TGTGCCAGCAGGTGGACAGGGGGCGCGAACACTGAAGCTTTCTTT
TRBJ1-1 TRBV28 NA NA CASSFGTRGASEAFF TGTGCCAGCAGTTTCGGGACTCGGGGAGCCTCTGAAGCTTTCTTT
TRBJ1-1 TRBV18 NA NA CASSRGQGKFMNTEAFF TGTGCCAGCTCAAGGGGTCAGGGGAAATTCATGAACACTGAAGCTTTCTTT
TRBJ2-7 TRBV30 NA NA CAWSPLAGTHYEQYF TGTGCCTGGAGTCCCTTGGCCGGGACTCATTACGAGCAGTACTTC
TRBJ1-3 TRBV5-1 NA few CASSLGPGNTIYF TGCGCCAGCAGCTTGGGCCCGGGTAACACCATATATTTT
TRBJ1-4 TRBV24-1 NA NA CATSDFPSEKLFF TGTGCCACCAGTGACTTCCCTTCGGAAAAACTGTTTTTT
TRBJ2-6 TRBV28 NA NA CASSRRWWSPGANVLTF TGTGCCAGCAGCCGGCGGTGGTGGAGCCCTGGGGCCAACGTCCTGACTTTC
TRBJ2-7 TRBV20-1 TRBD1 NA CSASDPGQGTYEQYF TGCAGTGCTAGTGACCCGGGACAGGGGACCTACGAGCAGTACTTC
TRBJ1-5 TRBV18 NA NA CASSPPDNYNQPQHF TGTGCCAGCTCACCACCGGACAATTACAATCAGCCCCAGCATTTT
TRBJ1-1 TRBV29-1 NA once CSAERGTGTEAFF TGCAGCGCCGAACGGGGTACAGGGACTGAAGCTTTCTTT
TRBJ2-7 TRBV28 TRBD1 NA CASSLQRTGFYEQYF TGTGCCAGCAGTCTCCAAAGGACAGGATTCTACGAGCAGTACTTC
TRBJ1-1 TRBV6-5 NA NA CASSMGQTASEAFF TGTGCCAGCAGTATGGGACAAACGGCCTCTGAAGCTTTCTTT
TRBJ2-3 TRBV5-1 TRBD2 NA CASSQLGGGVTDTQYF TGCGCCAGCAGCCAGCTGGGCGGGGGGGTAACAGATACGCAGTATTTT
TRBJ2-1 TRBV7-2 TRBD1 NA CASSPDQGDEQFF TGTGCCAGCAGCCCGGACCAGGGGGATGAGCAGTTCTTC
TRBJ1-1 TRBV18 NA NA CASSLIATGLNTEAFF TGTGCCAGCTCTCTCATTGCGACAGGATTGAACACTGAAGCTTTCTTT
TRBJ1-1 TRBV6-1 NA NA CASSLTGENTEAFF TGTGCCAGCAGTTTGACAGGAGAGAACACTGAAGCTTTCTTT
TRBJ2-3 TRBV3-1/TRBV3-2 TRBD2 few CASSLTQSQRGGIQYF TGTGCCAGCAGCCTAACTCAATCGCAGCGGGGGGGAATCCAGTATTTT
TRBJ1-2 TRBV25-1 TRBD1 NA CASGRTGFYGYTF TGTGCCAGCGGACGGACAGGGTTCTATGGCTACACCTTC
TRBJ2-4 TRBV3-1/TRBV3-2 NA once CASSQGAASIQYF TGTGCCAGCAGCCAGGGGGCTGCGAGCATTCAGTACTTC
TRBJ2-7 TRBV5-1 NA NA CASSSGTTTYEQYF TGCGCCAGCAGCTCCGGGACAACGACCTACGAGCAGTACTTC
TRBJ1-1 TRBV27 NA NA CASSLSPFLNSEAFF TGTGCCAGCAGTTTAAGTCCTTTCCTGAACTCTGAAGCTTTCTTT
TRBJ1-6 TRBV19 NA NA CASSTVGEGNSPLHF TGTGCCAGTAGCACCGTTGGGGAGGGGAATTCACCCCTCCACTTT
TRBJ2-3 TRBV10-3 TRBD2 NA CAISSGGATDTQYF TGTGCCATCAGCAGCGGGGGGGCTACAGATACGCAGTATTTT
TRBJ2-5 TRBV6-2/TRBV6-3 NA NA CASSFLGGQETQYF TGTGCCAGCAGCTTTCTGGGAGGCCAAGAGACCCAGTACTTC
TRBJ2-1 TRBV18 NA few CASSPRTRRGNEQFF TGTGCCAGCTCACCACGGACTAGGAGGGGGAATGAGCAGTTCTTC
TRBJ1-4 TRBV19 NA NA CASSHYGGRPDEKLFF TGTGCCAGTAGTCATTATGGGGGCCGGCCGGATGAAAAACTGTTTTTT
TRBJ1-6 TRBV28 NA NA CASSKETGSPLHF TGTGCCAGCAGCAAAGAGACAGGTTCACCCCTCCACTTT
TRBJ1-3 TRBV24-1 NA NA CATSDSGGSGNTIYF TGTGCCACCAGTGATTCGGGGGGCTCTGGAAACACCATATATTTT
TRBJ1-5 TRBV6-5 TRBD1 NA CASSWDREGHQPQHF TGTGCCAGCAGCTGGGACAGGGAGGGCCATCAGCCCCAGCATTTT
TRBJ2-3 TRBV18 TRBD1 NA CASSPFGQGSGDTQYF TGTGCCAGCTCACCGTTCGGACAGGGGTCAGGAGATACGCAGTATTTT
TRBJ2-3 TRBV6-4 NA few CASSEGAGHTDTQYF TGTGCCAGCAGTGAGGGAGCCGGCCACACAGATACGCAGTATTTT
TRBJ1-5 TRBV19 NA few CASSRRDTSLGNQPQHF TGTGCCAGTAGTAGAAGGGACACCTCTTTGGGCAATCAGCCCCAGCATTTT
TRBJ2-2 TRBV30 NA NA CAWDSQSNTGELFF TGTGCCTGGGACAGTCAATCGAACACCGGGGAGCTGTTTTTT
TRBJ2-2 TRBV5-1 TRBD1 NA CASSEGQGHTGELFF TGCGCCAGCAGCGAGGGACAGGGACACACCGGGGAGCTGTTTTTT
TRBJ1-5 TRBV30 NA NA CAWSLMTSNQPQHF TGTGCCTGGAGTTTAATGACATCCAATCAGCCCCAGCATTTT
TRBJ2-5 TRBV7-2 TRBD2 NA CASNERGIQETQYF TGTGCCAGCAACGAGCGGGGGATTCAAGAGACCCAGTACTTC
TRBJ2-7 TRBV19 TRBD2 NA CASSTAGGDSYEQYF TGTGCCAGTAGTACGGCGGGGGGCGATTCCTACGAGCAGTACTTC
TRBJ1-1 TRBV29-1 NA NA CSVPGAEAFF TGCAGCGTTCCGGGGGCTGAAGCTTTCTTT
TRBJ2-7 TRBV27 TRBD1 NA CASSSGQGGEQYF TGTGCCAGCAGTTCAGGACAGGGTGGCGAGCAGTACTTC